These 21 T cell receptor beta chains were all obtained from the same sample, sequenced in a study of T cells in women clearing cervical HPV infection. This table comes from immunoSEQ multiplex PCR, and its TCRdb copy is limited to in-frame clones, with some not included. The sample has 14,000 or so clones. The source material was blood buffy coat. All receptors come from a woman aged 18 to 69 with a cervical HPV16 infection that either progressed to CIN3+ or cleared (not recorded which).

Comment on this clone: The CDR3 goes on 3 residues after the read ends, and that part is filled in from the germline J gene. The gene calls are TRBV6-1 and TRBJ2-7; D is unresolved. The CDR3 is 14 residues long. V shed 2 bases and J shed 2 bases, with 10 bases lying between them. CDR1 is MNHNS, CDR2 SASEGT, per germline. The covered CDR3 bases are TGTGCCAGCAGTGAAATGGCAGAAACCTACGAG. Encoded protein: CASSEMAETYE. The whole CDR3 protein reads CASSEMAETYEQYF.

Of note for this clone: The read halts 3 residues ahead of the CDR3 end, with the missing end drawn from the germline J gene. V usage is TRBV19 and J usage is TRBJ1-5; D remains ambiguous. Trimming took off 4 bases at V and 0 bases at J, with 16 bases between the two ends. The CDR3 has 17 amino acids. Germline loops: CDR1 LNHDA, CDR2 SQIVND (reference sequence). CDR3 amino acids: CASSNQPATYSNQPQHF. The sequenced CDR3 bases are TGTGCCAGTAGTAACCAGCCTGCGACTTATAGCAATCAGCCC.

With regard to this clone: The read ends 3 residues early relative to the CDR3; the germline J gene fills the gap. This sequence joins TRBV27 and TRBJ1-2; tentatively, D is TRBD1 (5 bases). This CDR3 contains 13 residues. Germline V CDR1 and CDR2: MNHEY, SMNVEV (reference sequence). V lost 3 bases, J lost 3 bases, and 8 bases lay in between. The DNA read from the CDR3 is TGTGCCAGCAGTTTTACAGGCTACTATGGC. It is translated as CASSFTGYYG. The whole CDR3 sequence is CASSFTGYYGYTF.

Here the CDR3 reads CARSKRDRGFATNEKLFF. CDR3 DNA, as far as it was read: TGTGCCAGAAGCAAGCGGGACAGGGGCTTCGCAACTAATGAAAAA. The chain carries TRBV5-3 and TRBJ1-4; 10 bases match TRBD1. The read stops 3 residues short of the end of the CDR3; the missing end is completed from the germline J gene. TRBV5-3 is an ORF; its function is uncertain. Trimming at V came to 4 bases and at J to 0 bases, leaving 9 bases not matched to a gene. CDR3 length: 18 amino acids.

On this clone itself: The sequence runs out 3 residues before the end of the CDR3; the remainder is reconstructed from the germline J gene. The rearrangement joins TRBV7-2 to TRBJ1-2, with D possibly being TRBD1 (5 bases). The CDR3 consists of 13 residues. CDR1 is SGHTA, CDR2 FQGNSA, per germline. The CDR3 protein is CASSQGLADDYTF. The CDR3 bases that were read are TGTGCCAGCAGCCAGGGACTAGCGGATGAC. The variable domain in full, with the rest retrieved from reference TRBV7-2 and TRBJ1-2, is GAGVSQSPSNKVTEKGKDVELRCDPISGHTALYWYRQSLGQGLEFLIYFQGNSAPDKSGLPSDRFSAERTGGSVSTLTIQRTQQEDSAVYLCASSQGLADDYTFGSGTRLTVV.

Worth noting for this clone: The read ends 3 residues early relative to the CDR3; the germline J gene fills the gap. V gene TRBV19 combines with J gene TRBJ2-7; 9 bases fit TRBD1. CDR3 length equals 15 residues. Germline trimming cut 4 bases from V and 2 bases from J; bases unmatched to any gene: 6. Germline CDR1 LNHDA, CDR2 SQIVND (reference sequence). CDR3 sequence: CASSTGTGHPYEQYF. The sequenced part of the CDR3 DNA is TGTGCCAGTAGTACCGGGACAGGGCACCCCTACGAG. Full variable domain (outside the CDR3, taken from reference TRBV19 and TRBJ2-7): DGGITQSPKYLFRKEGQNVTLSCEQNLNHDAMYWYRQDPGQGLRLIYYSQIVNDFQKGDIAEGYSVSREKKESFPLTVTSAQKNPTAFYLCASSTGTGHPYEQYFGPGTRLTVT.

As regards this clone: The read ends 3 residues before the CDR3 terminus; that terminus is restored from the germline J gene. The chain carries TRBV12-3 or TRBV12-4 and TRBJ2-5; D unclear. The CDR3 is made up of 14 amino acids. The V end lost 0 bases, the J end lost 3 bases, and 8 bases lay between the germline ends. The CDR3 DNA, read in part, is TGTGCCAGCAGTTTAGCGCTAACAGAAGAGACC. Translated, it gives CASSLALTEET. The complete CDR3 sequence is CASSLALTEETQYF.

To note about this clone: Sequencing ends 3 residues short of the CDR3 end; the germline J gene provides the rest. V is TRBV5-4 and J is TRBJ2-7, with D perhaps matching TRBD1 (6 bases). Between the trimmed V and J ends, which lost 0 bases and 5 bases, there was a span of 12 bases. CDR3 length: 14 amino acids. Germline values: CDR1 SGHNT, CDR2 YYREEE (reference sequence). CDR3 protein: CASSLGQGIHEQYF. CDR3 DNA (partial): TGTGCCAGCAGCTTGGGGCAGGGGATCCACGAG.

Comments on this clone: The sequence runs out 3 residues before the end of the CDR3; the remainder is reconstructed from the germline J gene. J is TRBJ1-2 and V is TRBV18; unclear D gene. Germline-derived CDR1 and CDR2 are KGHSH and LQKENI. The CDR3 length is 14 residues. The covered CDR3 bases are TGTGCCAGCTCACAGGCCACTAGCACAGATACC. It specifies CASSQATSTDT. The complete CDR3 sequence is CASSQATSTDTYTF.

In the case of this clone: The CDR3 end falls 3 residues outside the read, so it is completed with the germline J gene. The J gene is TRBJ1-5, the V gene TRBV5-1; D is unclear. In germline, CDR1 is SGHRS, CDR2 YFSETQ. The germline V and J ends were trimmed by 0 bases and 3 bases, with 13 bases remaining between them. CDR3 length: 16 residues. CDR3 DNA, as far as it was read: TGCGCCAGCAGCTTGGCCCCGGGGTTGGACAATCAGCCC. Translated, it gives CASSLAPGLDNQP. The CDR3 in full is CASSLAPGLDNQPQHF.

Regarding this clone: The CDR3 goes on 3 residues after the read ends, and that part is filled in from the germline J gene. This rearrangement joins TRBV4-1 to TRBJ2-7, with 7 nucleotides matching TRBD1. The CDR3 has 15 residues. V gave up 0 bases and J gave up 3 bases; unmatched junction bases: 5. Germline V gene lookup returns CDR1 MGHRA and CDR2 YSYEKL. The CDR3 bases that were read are TGCGCCAGCAGCCAAGATGCGGCAGGGGGCTACGAG. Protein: CASSQDAAGGYE. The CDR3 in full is CASSQDAAGGYEQYF.

Here the CDR3 reads CASSALGASTDTQYF. The CDR3 DNA, read in part, is TGTGCCAGCAGCGCCCTAGGGGCTAGCACAGATACG. This chain uses TRBV7-3 with TRBJ2-3; D is perhaps TRBD1 (5 bases). With the read ending 3 residues before the CDR3 end, the germline J gene is used to fill in that end. This CDR3 comprises 15 residues. In germline, CDR1 is SGHTA, CDR2 FQGTGA. V dropped 5 bases and J dropped 0 bases, with 12 bases sitting between them.

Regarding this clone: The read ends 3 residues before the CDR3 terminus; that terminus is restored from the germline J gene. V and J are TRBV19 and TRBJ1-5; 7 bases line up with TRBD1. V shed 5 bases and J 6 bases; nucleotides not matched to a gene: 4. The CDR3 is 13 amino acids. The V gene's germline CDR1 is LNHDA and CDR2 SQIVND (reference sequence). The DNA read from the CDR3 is TGTGCCAGTAGTCTACAGGGGAGTCAGCCC. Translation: CASSLQGSQP. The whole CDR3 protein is CASSLQGSQPQHF.

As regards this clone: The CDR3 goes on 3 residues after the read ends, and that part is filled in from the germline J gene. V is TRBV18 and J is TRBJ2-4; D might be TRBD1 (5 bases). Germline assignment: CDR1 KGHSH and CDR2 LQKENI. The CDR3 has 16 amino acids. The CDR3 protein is CASSPTNRRTNYGQYF. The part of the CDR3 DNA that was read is TGTGCCAGCTCACCTACAAACAGGAGAACTAACTATGGT.

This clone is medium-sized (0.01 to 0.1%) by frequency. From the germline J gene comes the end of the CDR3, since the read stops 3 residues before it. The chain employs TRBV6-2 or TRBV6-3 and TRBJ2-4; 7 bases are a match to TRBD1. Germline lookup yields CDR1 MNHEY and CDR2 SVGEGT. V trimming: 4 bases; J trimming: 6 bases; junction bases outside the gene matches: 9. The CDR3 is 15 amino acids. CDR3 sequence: CASSSAAAGGNIQYF. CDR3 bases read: TGTGCCAGCAGTTCGGCGGCGGCAGGGGGAAACATT.

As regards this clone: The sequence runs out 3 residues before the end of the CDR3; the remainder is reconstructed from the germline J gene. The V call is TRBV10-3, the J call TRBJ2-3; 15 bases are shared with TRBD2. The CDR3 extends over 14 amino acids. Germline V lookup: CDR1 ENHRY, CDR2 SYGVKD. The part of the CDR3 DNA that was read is TGTGCCACGGGACTAGCGGGAGGAACCGAGACG. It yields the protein CATGLAGGTET. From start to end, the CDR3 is CATGLAGGTETQYF.

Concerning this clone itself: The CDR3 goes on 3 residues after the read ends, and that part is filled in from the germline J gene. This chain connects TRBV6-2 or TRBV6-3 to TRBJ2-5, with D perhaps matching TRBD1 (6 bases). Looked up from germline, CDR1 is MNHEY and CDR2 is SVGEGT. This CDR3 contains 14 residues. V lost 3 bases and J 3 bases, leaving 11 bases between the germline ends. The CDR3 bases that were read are TGTGCCAGCAGTTATGGTACAGGGAAAGAGACC. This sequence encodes CASSYGTGKET. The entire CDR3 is CASSYGTGKETQYF.

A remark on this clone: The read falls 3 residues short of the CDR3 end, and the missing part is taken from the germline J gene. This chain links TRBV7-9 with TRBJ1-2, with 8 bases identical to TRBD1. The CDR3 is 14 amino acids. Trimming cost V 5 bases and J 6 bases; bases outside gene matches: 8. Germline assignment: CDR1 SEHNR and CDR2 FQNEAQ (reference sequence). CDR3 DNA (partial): TGTGCCAGCAGCCGAAGACAGGGGAGCGATGGC. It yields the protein CASSRRQGSDG. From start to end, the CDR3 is CASSRRQGSDGYTF.

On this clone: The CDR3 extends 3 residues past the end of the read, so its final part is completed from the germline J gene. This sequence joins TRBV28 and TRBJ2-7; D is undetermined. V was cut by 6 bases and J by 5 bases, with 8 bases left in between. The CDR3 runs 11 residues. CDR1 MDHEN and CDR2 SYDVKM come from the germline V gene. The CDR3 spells CASSDMNEQYF. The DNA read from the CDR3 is TGTGCCAGCAGCGACATGAACGAG.

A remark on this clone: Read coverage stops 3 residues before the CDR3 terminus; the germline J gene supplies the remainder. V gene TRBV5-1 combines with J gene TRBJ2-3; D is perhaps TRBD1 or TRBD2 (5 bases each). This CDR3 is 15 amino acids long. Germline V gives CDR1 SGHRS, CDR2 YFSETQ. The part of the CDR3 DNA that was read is TGCGCCAGCAGCTTGGCCCCGGGCTCAGAGGGGACG. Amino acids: CASSLAPGSEGT. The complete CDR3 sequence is CASSLAPGSEGTQYF.

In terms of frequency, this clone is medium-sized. Incomplete CDR3 DNA: TGCGCCAGCAGTGAGTGGGGGGGGGCCGCAGATACG. Translated: CASSEWGGAADT. The complete CDR3 reads CASSEWGGAADTQYF. The rearrangement links TRBV10-2 to TRBJ2-3; a weak D match, TRBD2 (7 bases). The read terminates 3 residues ahead of where the CDR3 ends, so the germline J gene completes it. The CDR3 loop spans 15 amino acids. V gave up 1 base and J gave up 4 bases, with 12 bases separating them. Germline lookup yields CDR1 WSHSY and CDR2 SAAADI.